Shown below are 23 T cell receptor beta chains from a single sample sequenced in a study of T cell repertoires in cytomegalovirus infection. No antigen is known for these receptors. TCRdb re-analysed the reads in MiXCR, keeping a single row per CDR3 protein. This sample has around 900,000 distinct CDR3 sequences, with 31% found just once. This sample comprised cultured CD8+ T cells from PBMCs, obtained from culture after CMV antigen stimulation. Receptors were obtained from a human donor in good health (CMV status not recorded). Some clones in this sample may be carry-over from other donors' samples.

The gene calls are TRBV5-1 and TRBJ2-3, with 7 bases lining up with TRBD1. The CDR3 is 16 amino acids. V lost 3 bases to trimming and J lost 2 bases; unmatched junction nucleotides: 9. In germline, CDR1 is SGHRS, CDR2 YFSETQ. In DNA, the CDR3 is TGCGCCAGCAGCTCACGACAGGGATTCGCCACAGATACGCAGTATTTT. Protein: CASSSRQGFATDTQYF.

The gene calls are TRBV28 and TRBJ1-1; a weak D match, TRBD1 (6 bases). V was cut by 7 bases and J by 1 base, with 19 bases left in between. The CDR3 length is 16 residues. CDR1 is MDHEN and CDR2 is SYDVKM in the germline V gene. The CDR3 DNA follows: TGTGCCAGCAAGGTCAGTCTGGGACACAAGAACACTGAAGCTTTCTTT. It yields the protein CASKVSLGHKNTEAFF.

The J gene is TRBJ1-1, the V gene TRBV6-5, with 7 positions matching TRBD1. The length of the CDR3 is 15 residues. J was trimmed by 1 base and V by 2 bases; bases with no gene match: 4. Germline CDR1 reads MNHEY; CDR2 reads SVGAGI. CDR3 nucleotide sequence: TGTGCCAGCAGTTACGCCGGGACAGCGAACACTGAAGCTTTCTTT. As protein: CASSYAGTANTEAFF.

The sample holds many counts of this clonotype. The chain joins TRBV7-2 to TRBJ2-7, with TRBD2 matching over 11 bases. Germline V gives CDR1 SGHTA, CDR2 FQGNSA. The junction had 9 bases not matched to a gene; V was cut back by 5 bases and J by 3 bases. CDR3 size: 16 residues. CDR3 in amino acids: CASSPSRTSGFYEQYV. The CDR3, as DNA: TGTGCCAGCAGCCCGTCAAGGACTAGCGGGTTCTACGAGCAGTACGTC.

Concerning this clonotype: A much larger clone differs by one base, so this may be a read error. The rearrangement uses TRBV27 and TRBJ1-1, with D possibly being TRBD1 (5 bases). The CDR3 has 14 residues. Germline V lookup: CDR1 MNHEY, CDR2 SMNVEV (reference sequence). This CDR3 is CVSAPGTGNTEAFF. CDR3 coding DNA: TGTGTCAGCGCTCCCGGGACGGGGAACACTGAAGCTTTCTTT.

This clonotype was recorded a few times. V is TRBV7-9 and J is TRBJ2-7, with D tentatively TRBD1 (5 bases). The CDR3 is made up of 15 amino acids. CDR1 SEHNR and CDR2 FQNEAQ come from the germline V gene (reference sequence). V lost 4 bases and J lost 2, with 15 bases in between. The DNA of the CDR3 is TGTGCCAGCAGCTCGCCAGGACAAACGGCCTACGAGCAGTACTTC. Its translation: CASSSPGQTAYEQYF.

Notes on this clonotype: Just one base apart from a much larger clone, this may be a read error. No conserved phenylalanine or tryptophan is present at the end of the CDR3, so a read error is the likely explanation. The V gene is TRBV7-2, the J gene TRBJ2-3; D is possibly TRBD2 (6 bases). CDR1 is SGHTA, CDR2 FQGNSA, per germline. The CDR3 covers 14 residues. V was cut by 1 base and J by 5 bases, with 10 bases left in between. The CDR3 loop is CASSLGWGEDTQYS. CDR3 in DNA: TGTGCCAGCAGCTTAGGATGGGGGGAAGATACGCAGTATTCT.

This clonotype was counted a few times. CDR3: CASISGQNEQYF. For the CDR3, the DNA is TGTGCCAGCATCTCGGGACAAAATGAGCAGTACTTC. The V gene is TRBV27, the J gene TRBJ2-7, with D perhaps TRBD1 (6 bases). The CDR3 sequence is 12 residues long. Germline values: CDR1 MNHEY, CDR2 SMNVEV (reference sequence). Between the trimmed V and J ends, which lost 7 bases and 7 bases, there was a span of 14 bases.

In its sample, this clonotype was seen many times. The rearrangement links TRBV7-6 to TRBJ1-1; possibly TRBD1 for D (5 bases). The V and J ends lost 5 bases and 8 bases respectively, with 15 bases between them. The CDR3 contains 13 residues. The germline V gene encodes CDR1 SGHVS and CDR2 FNYEAQ. The CDR3 DNA follows: TGTGCCAGCAGCGCAAACACAGGTACCGAAGCTTTCTTT. It translates to CASSANTGTEAFF.

The chain uses TRBV19 and TRBJ1-1; D is undetermined. There are 14 residues in the CDR3. Trimming took 2 bases from V and 5 from J, leaving 12 bases between them. Germline V lookup: CDR1 LNHDA, CDR2 SQIVND (reference sequence). CDR3 sequence (DNA): TGTGCCAGTAGTATAACCAGGACGGGGACTGAAGCTTTCTTT. Translation gives CASSITRTGTEAFF.

This clonotype showed up many times. The chain carries TRBV7-8 and TRBJ1-3; unclear D gene. V lost 1 base and J lost 0, with 10 bases in between. Germline V gives CDR1 SGHVS, CDR2 FQNEAQ. The CDR3 is made up of 16 amino acids. In DNA, the CDR3 is TGTGCCAGCAGCTTAGGTCCTTACGGCTCTGGAAACACCATATATTTT. Its protein product is CASSLGPYGSGNTIYF.

V and J are TRBV4-2 and TRBJ2-5; tentative D call: TRBD2 (7 bases). The CDR3 is 17 amino acids. The V end lost 4 bases, the J end lost 2 bases, and 20 bases lay between the germline ends. Germline-derived CDR1 and CDR2 are LGHNA and YNFKEQ. CDR3 nucleotides: TGTGCCAGCAGCCGACCCTCGGAGAGGGGGGGGCAAGAGACCCAGTACTTC. Encoded protein: CASSRPSERGGQETQYF.

V is TRBV6-1 and J is TRBJ2-2, with unresolved D. The CDR3 covers 10 residues. V was trimmed by 11 bases and J by 8 bases, leaving 9 bases between them. Germline V gives CDR1 MNHNS, CDR2 SASEGT. CDR3 residues: CAARRGELFF. CDR3 nucleotides: TGTGCCGCCAGGCGGGGGGAGCTGTTTTTT.

This clonotype has more than one count but fewer than ten. The genes are TRBV6-5 and TRBJ2-3, with D perhaps matching TRBD1 (6 bases). CDR1 and CDR2 from the germline V gene are MNHEY and SVGAGI. The CDR3 has 15 amino acids. Trimming cost V 4 bases and J 2 bases, with 13 bases left between them. The CDR3 DNA reads TGTGCCAGCAGTTTGCAGGGGTGGGCCACAGATACGCAGTATTTT. It is translated as CASSLQGWATDTQYF.

There are many counts of this clonotype. The rearrangement uses TRBV12-3 or TRBV12-4 and TRBJ1-1, with D possibly TRBD1 on 5 matching bases. There are 14 residues in the CDR3. V lost 4 bases and J lost 0, with 9 bases in between. The CDR3 here is CASSSGRMNTEAFF. CDR3 sequence (DNA): TGTGCCAGCAGTTCGGGACGGATGAACACTGAAGCTTTCTTT.

This clonotype has more than one count but fewer than ten. This sequence joins TRBV19 and TRBJ2-5; a possible D gene is TRBD2 (5 bases). Per the germline V gene, CDR1 is LNHDA and CDR2 is SQIVND (reference sequence). CDR3 length equals 14 residues. Deletions cut 6 bases from V and 3 bases from J, with 14 bases between. The CDR3 sequence: CASRSRPGEETQYF. The CDR3 region has the DNA TGTGCCAGTAGATCCCGTCCCGGGGAAGAGACCCAGTACTTC.

The V call is TRBV4-1, the J call TRBJ2-7, with D perhaps TRBD2 (7 bases). V dropped 0 bases and J dropped 4 bases, with 13 bases sitting between them. The CDR3 loop spans 15 amino acids. Germline V gene lookup returns CDR1 MGHRA and CDR2 YSYEKL. The CDR3 DNA reads as TGCGCCAGCAGCCAAGATCTGGCGGGGGCGTACGAGCAGTACTTC. Its protein product is CASSQDLAGAYEQYF.

For this clonotype: The junction shows a germline mismatch at one end, possibly a read error. The chain couples TRBV11-2 to TRBJ2-1, with D perhaps assigned TRBD1 or TRBD2 (6 bases each). CDR1 and CDR2 from the germline V gene are SGHAT and FQNNGV. The CDR3 sequence is 14 residues long. CDR3 nucleotide sequence: TGTGCCAGCAGCCTAGATCGGAGGGGGAATGAGCAGTTCTTC. It specifies CASSLDRRGNEQFF.

This clonotype showed up just once. The chain joins TRBV4-1 to TRBJ2-1, with D hard to call. CDR3 length: 12 residues. The V gene's germline CDR1 is MGHRA and CDR2 YSYEKL. V dropped 2 bases and J dropped 8 bases, with 7 bases sitting between them. The CDR3 bases are TGCGCCAGCAGCCAACCCTCCGATGAGCAGTTCTTC. It codes for CASSQPSDEQFF.

The chain has TRBV7-6 and TRBJ1-6; no clear D. Trimming pared 3 bases from V and 3 bases from J, leaving 9 bases between. The CDR3 consists of 15 residues. Germline values: CDR1 SGHVS, CDR2 FNYEAQ. CDR3 in amino acids: CASSFQKHYNSPLHF. The DNA for the CDR3 is TGTGCCAGCAGCTTCCAGAAGCACTATAATTCACCCCTCCACTTT.

This clonotype was seen a few times. V is TRBV7-6 and J is TRBJ2-3, with a tentative D call TRBD2 (6 bases). The germline gives CDR1 SGHVS, CDR2 FNYEAQ. The V gene lost 1 base and the J gene lost 2 bases, with 16 bases spanning the gap. The CDR3 sequence is 17 residues long. The DNA of the CDR3 is TGTGCCAGCAGCTTAGTGGCAGCGGACTATACCACAGATACGCAGTATTTT. Translating it yields CASSLVAADYTTDTQYF.

The V gene is TRBV11-2, the J gene TRBJ2-3, with a possible D match to TRBD1 (6 bases). There are 16 residues in the CDR3. Germline V gene data show CDR1 as SGHAT and CDR2 as FQNNGV. V lost 5 bases and J lost 6, with 21 bases in between. In nucleotides, the CDR3 is TGTGCCAGCAGCAGAGGGCCCCGGCAGGGGCACGATACGCAGTATTTT. Encoded protein: CASSRGPRQGHDTQYF.

The V gene is TRBV2, the J gene TRBJ1-1; 8 bases are a match to TRBD1. This CDR3 has 11 residues. Germline V gives CDR1 SNHLY, CDR2 FYNNEI. V trimming: 7 bases; J trimming: 10 bases; junction bases outside the gene matches: 5. CDR3 nucleotide sequence: TGTGCCAGCAACTACAGGGGGATAGCTTTCTTT. Protein sequence: CASNYRGIAFF.